The 24 T cell receptor beta chains in this list originate from one sample, sequenced in a study of cytomegalovirus exposure and HLA in healthy donors. PCR primers comprised 60 Vbeta and 13 Jbeta primers. Sequencing used immunoSEQ multiplex PCR; TCRdb keeps in-frame clones, though not all of them. This sample yields about 150,000 clones, of which 65% to 85% are seen a single time; roughly 5.9% belongs to the top ten. Sequences were obtained from PBMCs. All receptors come from a middle-aged woman in good health and CMV-seropositive.

The chain has TRBV30 and TRBJ2-1, with D perhaps matching TRBD1 (6 bases). Germline CDR1 and CDR2: GTSNPN and SVGIG (reference sequence). Trimming removed 0 bases at V and 2 bases at J, with 14 bases between. This CDR3 has 16 residues. The CDR3 DNA reads TGTGCCTGGAGTGTACGCAGGGGAATTGCCTACAATGAGCAGTTCTTC. It is translated as CAWSVRRGIAYNEQFF.

The chain uses TRBV11-3 and TRBJ2-2; the match to TRBD1 covers 8 bases. This CDR3 is built from 15 residues. The V gene end was trimmed by 5 bases and the J gene end by 0 bases; junction bases not matched to a gene: 2. Germline CDR1 and CDR2: SGHNT and YENEEA. The CDR3 nucleotides read TGTGCCAGCAGCCAACAGGGGGCGAACACCGGGGAGCTGTTTTTT. Protein product: CASSQQGANTGELFF.

V gene TRBV30 combines with J gene TRBJ2-3; 13 nucleotides agree with TRBD2. The junction had 7 bases not matched to a gene; V was cut back by 2 bases and J by 5 bases. Germline V gene lookup returns CDR1 GTSNPN and CDR2 SVGIG (reference sequence). CDR3 length: 16 amino acids. CDR3 coding DNA: TGTGCCTGGAGTACTTTACTAGCGGGAGGGGGAGATACGCAGTATTTT. Protein: CAWSTLLAGGGDTQYF.

The chain recombines TRBV18 with TRBJ2-1; 16 positions agree with TRBD2. CDR3 length: 18 residues. Germline values: CDR1 KGHSH, CDR2 LQKENI. The trim removed 1 base at V and 6 bases at J, leaving 6 bases unmatched. The CDR3 region is CASSPRIGTSGRGNEQFF. The CDR3 coding sequence is TGTGCCAGCTCACCACGGATTGGGACTAGCGGGAGGGGCAATGAGCAGTTCTTC.

This chain joins TRBV5-4 and TRBJ2-3, with TRBD1 matching over 8 bases. V lost 1 base and J lost 6; bases outside the gene matches: 7. Germline CDR1 reads SGHNT; CDR2 reads YYREEE (reference sequence). The CDR3 sequence is 15 residues long. The CDR3 here is CASSLKQGAYDTQYF. The CDR3 DNA reads as TGTGCCAGCAGCTTGAAGCAGGGGGCGTATGATACGCAGTATTTT.

J is TRBJ2-1 and V is TRBV7-6; tentative D call: TRBD1 (5 bases). This CDR3 has 12 residues. The germline V and J ends were trimmed by 4 bases and 7 bases, with 8 bases remaining between them. The germline V gene encodes CDR1 SGHVS and CDR2 FNYEAQ. CDR3 DNA sequence: TGTGCCAGCAGCTCTTACAGGAATGAGCAGTTCTTC. Amino acids: CASSSYRNEQFF.

V usage is TRBV7-9 and J usage is TRBJ2-7; possibly TRBD1 for D (6 bases). Germline CDR1 SEHNR, CDR2 FQNEAQ (reference sequence). This CDR3 comprises 14 residues. Trimming left V 1 base short and J 3 bases short, with 10 bases between. DNA of the CDR3: TGTGCCAGCAGCTTAGGTCAGGGGATCTACGAGCAGTACTTC. Protein product: CASSLGQGIYEQYF.

In the case of this clone: Other DNA sequences in this specimen translate into the identical CDR3. Written as DNA, the CDR3 is TGTGCCAGCAGCTTAGGGCAGAACACTGAAGCTTTCTTT. This gives the protein CASSLGQNTEAFF. The V call is TRBV7-3, the J call TRBJ1-1; no reliable D call. CDR3 length equals 13 residues. The V and J ends lost 2 bases and 1 base respectively, with 5 bases between them. Germline V gene sequence: CDR1 SGHTA, CDR2 FQGTGA. Looking up the rest from reference TRBV7-3 and TRBJ1-1 gives the full variable domain: GAGVSQTPSNKVTEKGKYVELRCDPISGHTALYWYRQSLGQGPEFLIYFQGTGAADDSGLPNDRFFAVRPEGSVSTLKIQRTERGDSAVYLCASSLGQNTEAFFGQGTRLTVV.

The chain couples TRBV5-4 to TRBJ2-3; TRBD2 aligns across 9 bases. This CDR3 is 17 amino acids long. Germline V gene lookup returns CDR1 SGHNT and CDR2 YYREEE (reference sequence). J lost 1 base, V lost 4 bases, and 10 bases had no gene match. The CDR3 loop reads CASSPAGAGGRTDTQYF. The CDR3 DNA follows: TGTGCCAGCAGCCCTGCTGGGGCGGGAGGGCGCACAGATACGCAGTATTTT.

V gene TRBV6-5 combines with J gene TRBJ1-2; possible D gene TRBD1, 5 bases. CDR1 and CDR2 (germline): MNHEY, SVGAGI. The V end was cut by 2 bases, the J end by 7 bases, with 17 bases between. The CDR3 is made up of 15 amino acids. The CDR3 sequence: CASSYLREHSFGYTF. The CDR3 nucleotides read TGTGCCAGCAGTTACCTCAGGGAACACTCGTTTGGCTACACCTTC.

CDR3 nucleotides: TGTGCCAGCCGAGGGGGACAGGGAAAAGATCAGCCCCAGCATTTT. Amino acids: CASRGGQGKDQPQHF. The genes are TRBV18 and TRBJ1-5; 9 bases match TRBD1. Germline V gene sequence: CDR1 KGHSH, CDR2 LQKENI. V was pared by 8 bases and J by 5 bases, with 10 bases of the junction left unmatched. CDR3 length: 15 residues.

V is TRBV13 and J is TRBJ2-1; the D gene is possibly TRBD2 (5 bases). CDR3 length equals 17 residues. CDR1 PRHDT and CDR2 FYEKMQ come from the germline V gene (reference sequence). Trimming shortened V by 0 bases and J by 2 bases, and 14 bases separated the two germline ends. DNA for the CDR3: TGTGCCAGCAGCTTAGGGGGTCGGGGAAAGGCCTACAATGAGCAGTTCTTC. It codes for CASSLGGRGKAYNEQFF.

V is TRBV29-1 and J is TRBJ2-1; the D gene is possibly TRBD1 (6 bases). This CDR3 comprises 15 residues. V shed 5 bases and J shed 4 bases, with 18 bases lying between them. Germline V gene sequence: CDR1 SQVTM, CDR2 ANQGSEA. For the CDR3, the DNA is TGCAGCGTTCTCGGGGTGGCCAGGGGATACAATGAGCAGTTCTTC. Protein: CSVLGVARGYNEQFF.

The chain links TRBV4-2 to TRBJ1-2; 7 bases are a match to TRBD1. This CDR3 is built from 15 residues. Germline V gene data show CDR1 as LGHNA and CDR2 as YNFKEQ. After removal of 2 bases from V and 0 bases from J, the junction contained 3 bases not matched to a gene. In nucleotides, the CDR3 is TGTGCCAGCAGCCAACGTACAGGGGCTAACTATGGCTACACCTTC. This encodes CASSQRTGANYGYTF.

The genes are TRBV27 and TRBJ2-7; tentatively, D is TRBD1 (6 bases). This CDR3 contains 13 residues. Germline V CDR1 and CDR2: MNHEY, SMNVEV (reference sequence). V lost 5 bases and J 2 bases, leaving 10 bases between the germline ends. CDR3 residues: CASSATGTYEQYF. As DNA, the CDR3 is TGTGCCAGCAGTGCTACAGGGACCTACGAGCAGTACTTC.

Concerning this clone itself: At the DNA level, this CDR3 is encoded by other sequences in the same sample as well. The CDR3 spells CASSVTSGSTDTQYF. The CDR3 coding sequence is TGTGCCAGCAGCGTGACTAGCGGGAGCACAGATACGCAGTATTTT. The genes are TRBV7-3 and TRBJ2-3, with 10 bases that match TRBD2. CDR3 size: 15 residues. Germline CDR1 and CDR2: SGHTA and FQGTGA. After removal of 5 bases from V and 0 bases from J, the junction contained 2 bases not matched to a gene.

DNA of the CDR3: TGTGCCAGTAGTCCCCTAGCGGGAGGGTACGAGCAGTACTTC. Translating gives CASSPLAGGYEQYF. The chain links TRBV19 to TRBJ2-7; TRBD2 matches 12 bases. Germline trimming cut 5 bases from V and 4 bases from J; bases unmatched to any gene: 3. The CDR3 runs 14 residues. Germline V CDR1 and CDR2: LNHDA, SQIVND (reference sequence).

For this clone: The sample contains more than one DNA sequence encoding this CDR3. The J gene is TRBJ2-1, the V gene TRBV7-9; D not certain. V shed 5 bases and J shed 6 bases, with 5 bases lying between them. The CDR3 loop spans 11 amino acids. The germline V gene has CDR1 SEHNR and CDR2 FQNEAQ (reference sequence). The CDR3 region is CASSPRNEQFF. The CDR3 DNA sequence: TGTGCCAGCAGCCCCCGCAATGAGCAGTTCTTC.

V gene TRBV30 combines with J gene TRBJ1-6; D possibly corresponds to TRBD1 (6 bases). V was shortened by 2 bases and J by 8 bases, with 16 bases between the two germline ends. The CDR3 is made up of 15 amino acids. The germline V gene encodes CDR1 GTSNPN and CDR2 SVGIG (reference sequence). The CDR3 loop is CAWSKRTAVDSPLHF. The CDR3 coding sequence is TGTGCCTGGAGTAAGCGGACAGCCGTAGATTCACCCCTCCACTTT.

In its sample, this clone was seen a few times. The rearrangement uses TRBV5-6 and TRBJ2-1; TRBD1 matches at 8 bases. The CDR3 runs 15 residues. CDR1 SGHDT and CDR2 YYEEEE come from the germline V gene. Trimming cost V 2 bases and J 3 bases; bases outside gene matches: 4. The CDR3 spells CASSLRTGIYNEQFF. CDR3 bases: TGTGCCAGCAGCTTAAGGACAGGGATCTACAATGAGCAGTTCTTC. Combining the CDR3 with reference TRBV5-6 and TRBJ2-1 gives the whole variable domain DAGVTQSPTHLIKTRGQQVTLRCSPKSGHDTVSWYQQALGQGPQFIFQYYEEEERQRGNFPDRFSGHQFPNYSSELNVNALLLGDSALYLCASSLRTGIYNEQFFGPGTRLTVL.

CDR3 loop: CASSFGLQGARTGELFF. Here the CDR3 DNA reads TGTGCCAGCAGCTTCGGCTTACAGGGGGCGAGGACCGGGGAGCTGTTTTTT. This sequence joins TRBV7-9 and TRBJ2-2; 9 nucleotides line up with TRBD1. Germline V CDR1 and CDR2: SEHNR, FQNEAQ (reference sequence). The CDR3 covers 17 residues. Trimming took 3 bases from V and 5 from J; bases not matched to a gene: 10. The variable domain in full, with the rest retrieved from reference TRBV7-9 and TRBJ2-2, is DTGVSQNPRHKITKRGQNVTFRCDPISEHNRLYWYRQTLGQGPEFLTYFQNEAQLEKSRLLSDRFSAERPKGSFSTLEIQRTEQGDSAMYLCASSFGLQGARTGELFFGEGSRLTVL.

The genes are TRBV11-3 and TRBJ2-7, with 9 bases that match TRBD2. Germline CDR1 and CDR2: SGHNT and YENEEA. The CDR3 extends over 13 amino acids. Trimming at V came to 6 bases and at J to 3 bases, leaving 3 bases not matched to a gene. Here the CDR3 reads CASRLAGHYEQYF. In nucleotides, the CDR3 is TGTGCCAGCAGACTAGCGGGCCACTACGAGCAGTACTTC.

The chain employs TRBV19 and TRBJ2-7; no clear D. From germline, CDR1 is LNHDA and CDR2 SQIVND (reference sequence). Trimming took 0 bases from V and 3 from J, leaving 9 bases between them. This CDR3 comprises 14 residues. The CDR3 loop is CASSIDGEYYEQYF. The CDR3 nucleotides are TGTGCCAGTAGTATAGATGGAGAATACTACGAGCAGTACTTC.

This chain joins TRBV7-9 and TRBJ2-7; 8 bases align to TRBD2. V dropped 6 bases and J dropped 5; count of bases not matched to a gene: 12. CDR1 is SEHNR, CDR2 FQNEAQ, per germline (reference sequence). The CDR3 runs to 15 residues. In DNA, the CDR3 is TGTGCCAGCAGTCGCGGACTGTCGGGAGGGGACGAGCAGTACTTC. Translated, it gives CASSRGLSGGDEQYF. The full variable domain, in which reference TRBV7-9 and TRBJ2-7 provide the parts outside the CDR3, is DTGVSQNPRHKITKRGQNVTFRCDPISEHNRLYWYRQTLGQGPEFLTYFQNEAQLEKSRLLSDRFSAERPKGSFSTLEIQRTEQGDSAMYLCASSRGLSGGDEQYFGPGTRLTVT.